The present entry profiles one T cell receptor beta chain with its context. What it binds is unknown. Per the germline V gene, CDR1 is MGHDK and CDR2 is SYGVNS. The V and J ends lost 4 bases and 2 bases respectively, with 13 bases between them. The CDR3 extends over 15 amino acids. This entry comes from a study of cytomegalovirus exposure and HLA in healthy donors. Study-wide results and limits: A later analysis linked a missense DCLRE1C variant to TCR beta V- and J-gene trimming.

Primers included in the PCR were 60 Vbeta and 13 Jbeta primers. Profiled with immunoSEQ multiplex PCR; TCRdb holds only in-frame clones, not every one. Found here are tens of thousands of clones, roughly three quarters of them singletons; the top ten hold approximately 2.6%. The TCR comes from a man aged 25-40 years in good health and CMV-seronegative. J is TRBJ2-3 and V is TRBV25-1; D gene ambiguous. The sample was PBMCs. The CDR3 sequence: CASSVEVPPTDTQYF. CDR3 nucleotides: TGTGCCAGCAGTGTTGAGGTCCCCCCCACAGATACGCAGTATTTT.